This T cell receptor beta chain was captured by sequencing in a study of cytomegalovirus exposure and HLA in healthy donors. General study findings and limits: A later analysis linked roughly 17,000 TCR beta sequences to HLA alleles at 0.05 false discovery rate. Relative to equally common others, HLA-associated TCR beta chains showed greater clonal expansion in a later analysis. When analyzed later, the rates of TCR association showed variation by HLA locus, with DRB1 the most and HLA-C the fewest. More than 150 TCR beta chains were listed as cytomegalovirus-associated.

The V gene end was trimmed by 4 bases and the J gene end by 1 base; junction bases not matched to a gene: 4. The CDR3 length is 15 residues. Germline CDR1 is SGHTA and CDR2 is FQGTGA. The PCR used 60 Vbeta and 13 Jbeta primers. The repertoire was sequenced with immunoSEQ multiplex PCR; TCRdb's copy has only in-frame clones and lacks some. The sample shows some 220,000 clones, about three quarters of them seen only once. To note about this clone: The antigen remains unidentified.

Sequences were obtained from PBMCs. J is TRBJ1-1 and V is TRBV7-3, with TRBD1 identical over 9 bases. The clonotype comes from an older woman in good health and CMV-seropositive. The CDR3 is CASSSTGGENTEAFF. For the CDR3, the DNA is TGTGCCAGCAGCTCGACAGGGGGTGAGAACACTGAAGCTTTCTTT.